Listed below are T cell receptor beta chains from one sample, sequenced in a study of OX40 agonist ivuxolimab in advanced cancers. Sequencing was performed with immunoSEQ multiplex PCR; in TCRdb, only in-frame clones are kept and a portion is missing. The sample has tens of thousands of clones, 90% seen once. The material sequenced was CD4+ or CD8+ T cells sorted from blood, taken in a trial of the OX40 agonist ivuxolimab. These receptor sequences come from an adult with an advanced solid tumor such as melanoma, head and neck, liver or kidney cancer. Both conserved end residues are part of each CDR3. The order of the fields is V gene, J gene, CDR3 protein.

TRBV27	TRBJ1-2	CASSSRGGYGYTF
TRBV11-2	TRBJ2-7	CASSLEKDLREQYF
TRBV5-6	TRBJ2-3	CASSVARTTDTQYF
TRBV30	TRBJ2-3	CAWSALAGGTDTQYF
TRBV7-2	TRBJ2-7	CASSFRGATYEQYF
TRBV6-1	TRBJ1-5	CASSAQAEQPQHF
TRBV29-1	TRBJ1-2	CSVDRPENYGYTF
TRBV5-4	TRBJ1-2	CASSPADIRGGYTF
TRBV5-1	TRBJ2-3	CASSGTSGRTGGTDTQYF
TRBV4-3	TRBJ2-1	CASSQDAEYNEQFF
TRBV7-2	TRBJ1-5	CASTRQGYSNQPQHF
TRBV28	TRBJ2-7	CASSNWDRDYEQYF
TRBV27	TRBJ2-5	CASGTSGSWSQETQYF
TRBV4-3	TRBJ2-2	CASSQTSANTGELFF
TRBV10-3	TRBJ2-3	CAIRGDITDTQYF
TRBV28	TRBJ2-3	CASSVGGSGRADTQYF
TRBV2	TRBJ1-2	CASSAGRDYGYTF
TRBV5-1	TRBJ2-3	CASSPGQKLKSTDTQYF
TRBV7-2	TRBJ1-6	CASSTDGKLNSPLHF
TRBV19	TRBJ1-1	CASSINAGDFTEAFF
TRBV7-2	TRBJ2-3	CASSHLRQGGMVDTQYF
TRBV5-8	TRBJ1-3	CASSSYRDGNTIYF
TRBV5-6	TRBJ1-2	CASSLAGGYGYTF
TRBV19	TRBJ2-7	CASSIDRGQGASYEQYF
TRBV11-2	TRBJ2-3	CASSLWTGGTDTQYF
TRBV9	TRBJ2-7	CASSHLAGEPYEQYF
TRBV4-2	TRBJ2-4	CASSQGLTEVAKNIQYF
TRBV7-6	TRBJ2-6	CATPGQGISGANVLTF
TRBV6-1	TRBJ2-3	CASSPRTGADTQYF
TRBV9	TRBJ2-7	CASSVDHSSYEQYF
TRBV29-1	TRBJ1-1	CSVPLRSTGFPEAFF
TRBV7-9	TRBJ2-1	CASSLGGASFEQFF
TRBV4-3	TRBJ2-1	CASSQVLAGGRDEQFF
TRBV19	TRBJ1-1	CASSNTGDTEAFF
TRBV27	TRBJ2-7	CASTIGQGAYYEQYF
TRBV6-6	TRBJ1-2	CASRTDRGNYGYTF
TRBV18	TRBJ2-2	CASSPGRDTGELFF
TRBV15	TRBJ1-4	CATSRERANEKLFF
TRBV11-3	TRBJ2-1	CASSLENNEQFF
TRBV7-3	TRBJ2-7	CASSLILRTSAGYEQYF
TRBV9	TRBJ2-4	CASSATRERKLNLAKNIQYF
TRBV7-6	TRBJ1-1	CASSPTGNTEAFF
TRBV4-2	TRBJ1-1	CASGGTGGRDTEAFF
TRBV18	TRBJ1-3	CASSGVSGNTIYF
TRBV29-1	TRBJ1-1	CSVSDGNTEAFF
TRBV7-2	TRBJ2-1	CASSLLSREQFF
TRBV19	TRBJ2-5	CASSAQGQATQYF
TRBV6-6	TRBJ2-5	CASSSGTGKETQYF
TRBV15	TRBJ1-2	CATSGGTNYGYTF
TRBV28	TRBJ1-2	CASQGSHGYTF
TRBV28	TRBJ2-5	CASIGWGRPQETQYF
TRBV6-6	TRBJ1-2	CASRTRDRGPGYTF
TRBV28	TRBJ1-5	CASRPLGAESQPQHF
TRBV19	TRBJ1-3	CASTSSGVPGNTIYF